These 6 T cell receptor beta chains originate from one sample sequenced in a study of memory CD4+ T cells and cytomegalovirus serostatus. Only in-frame clones appear in the TCRdb table, and some are missing; sequencing was by immunoSEQ multiplex PCR. The sample lists just under 65,000 clones, 60% to 80% occurring once. The sort gate was single viable CD3+CD4+CD8-CD45RO+ cells for memory CD4+ T cells. The sequenced sample consisted of memory CD4+ T cells from blood. These receptors were collected from an adult in good health and CMV-seronegative.

The chain recombines TRBV5-1 with TRBJ1-2; no clear D gene. The germline V gene has CDR1 SGHRS and CDR2 YFSETQ. This CDR3 comprises 12 residues. Trimming left V 0 bases short and J 5 bases short, with 5 bases between. CDR3: CASSLDDYGYTF. In nucleotides, the CDR3 is TGCGCCAGCAGCTTGGACGATTATGGCTACACCTTC.

The chain recombines TRBV4-1 with TRBJ1-5; D might be TRBD1 (5 bases). V was clipped by 6 bases and J by 6 bases, with 18 bases between them. The germline CDR1 and CDR2 sequences are MGHRA and YSYEKL. There are 15 residues in the CDR3. The CDR3 DNA sequence: TGCGCCAGCAGTTTAACGGTGGGGACTTTTCAGCCCCAGCATTTT. Residues: CASSLTVGTFQPQHF.

The chain recombines TRBV28 with TRBJ1-2; D ambiguous. The germline V gene encodes CDR1 MDHEN and CDR2 SYDVKM. V gave up 2 bases and J gave up 0 bases, with 1 base separating them. CDR3 length: 12 residues. The CDR3 is CASSLANYGYTF. CDR3 coding DNA: TGTGCCAGCAGTTTAGCTAACTATGGCTACACCTTC.

The chain couples TRBV28 to TRBJ1-1, with D unresolved. With 6 bases removed from V and 1 base from J, the gap between germline ends came to 15 bases. The germline gives CDR1 MDHEN, CDR2 SYDVKM. The CDR3 loop spans 15 amino acids. This CDR3 is CASRTGSGGNTEAFF. CDR3 coding DNA: TGTGCCAGCAGAACCGGGTCGGGTGGGAACACTGAAGCTTTCTTT.

The chain employs TRBV4-3 and TRBJ2-7; 8 bases fit TRBD2. The ends lost 0 bases at V and 4 bases at J; junction bases unmatched: 5. CDR1 LGHNA and CDR2 YSLEER come from the germline V gene. CDR3 length equals 15 residues. The CDR3 here is CASSQDTAGVYEQYF. In DNA, the CDR3 is TGCGCCAGCAGCCAAGATACAGCGGGAGTGTACGAGCAGTACTTC.

The CDR3 loop is CASLPGQRNLIHPREQYF. The CDR3 bases are TGTGCCAGCCTCCCGGGCCAGAGAAACCTTATTCATCCTCGCGAGCAGTACTTC. The genes are TRBV28 and TRBJ2-7; unclear D gene. Trimming pared 8 bases from V and 6 bases from J, leaving 32 bases between. From germline, CDR1 is MDHEN and CDR2 SYDVKM. The length of the CDR3 is 18 residues. The full variable domain, with the rest looked up from reference TRBV28 and TRBJ2-7, is DVKVTQSSRYLVKRTGEKVFLECVQDMDHENMFWYRQDPGLGLRLIYFSYDVKMKEKGDIPEGYSVSREKKERFSLILESASTNQTSMYLCASLPGQRNLIHPREQYFGPGTRLTVT.